This T cell receptor (beta chain) came from a study of T cells in narcolepsy. Repertoires were generated with immunoSEQ multiplex PCR, while TCRdb's copy carries only in-frame clones and drops some. This sample carries 25,000 to 35,000 clones, 79% of them seen once, and the ten largest clones take approximately 1%. CDR3 size: 14 residues. Germline V CDR1 and CDR2: LGHNA, YSLEER. V dropped 0 bases and J dropped 5; count of bases not matched to a gene: 3. Of note for this clone: Its antigen is not identified.

Study-level results: Blood of same and different patients, but not healthy controls, reportedly held recurring autoreactive clonotypes.

The sequenced material came from CD45RA- memory CD4+ T cells from PBMCs. The V and J genes are TRBV4-3 and TRBJ2-5; 7 positions match TRBD2. This sequence originates from a human donor with narcolepsy. This CDR3 is CASSQDYGGETQYF. The CDR3 bases are TGCGCCAGCAGCCAAGACTACGGGGGGGAGACCCAGTACTTC.